This T cell receptor (beta chain) is drawn from a study of T cell changes during pregnancy in multiple sclerosis. The V end was cut by 4 bases, the J end by 6 bases, with 12 bases between. Looked up from germline, CDR1 is SGHTA and CDR2 is FQGNSA. The CDR3 has 13 residues. Sequencing was performed with immunoSEQ multiplex PCR; in TCRdb, only in-frame clones are kept and a portion is missing. The sample yields under 75,000 clones, 80% to 95% seen once. This rearrangement joins TRBV7-2 to TRBJ1-2; D not resolved. The source was peripheral blood, collected in the third trimester of pregnancy. The source is a female donor in good health, enrolled as a control in a pregnancy study. This CDR3 is CASSSQMRDGYTF. The DNA of the CDR3 is TGTGCCAGCAGCTCGCAGATGAGGGATGGCTACACCTTC.